Listed below are T cell receptor beta chains from one sample, sequenced in a study of T cell repertoires in cytomegalovirus infection. A single record per CDR3 protein comes from TCRdb applying MiXCR to the reads. The profile shows 740,000 or so distinct CDR3 sequences, 35% of them singletons. The sequencing sample was made of PBMCs. The source of these receptors is a human donor in good health (CMV status not recorded). Some clones in this sample may be carry-over from other donors' samples. Both conserved end residues are part of each CDR3. D genes are given only for firm matches. Not every row has a clone size; where given, it reads once, few, many or a size class.

-	TRBV10-3	TRBD2	TRBJ2-7	CAISSLGGISGGDYYEQYF	TGTGCCATCAGCTCTCTGGGGGGGATTAGCGGGGGAGACTACTACGAGCAGTACTTC
few	TRBV28	-	TRBJ1-2	CASSLKEYYYGYTF	TGTGCCAGCAGTTTAAAGGAGTACTACTATGGCTACACCTTC
-	TRBV28	TRBD2	TRBJ2-7	CASSPMGEGTPYEQYF	TGTGCCAGCAGTCCCATGGGGGAGGGGACCCCCTACGAGCAGTACTTC
many	TRBV12-3/TRBV12-4	-	TRBJ1-1	CASRFTGMNTEAFF	TGTGCCAGCAGATTTACAGGGATGAACACTGAAGCTTTCTTT
-	TRBV28	-	TRBJ2-7	CASSRGEYEQYF	TGTGCCAGCAGCAGGGGGGAATACGAGCAGTACTTC
few	TRBV7-8	TRBD1	TRBJ1-4	CASSLNRGQVNEKLFF	TGTGCCAGCAGCTTAAACAGGGGACAGGTTAATGAAAAACTGTTTTTT
few	TRBV10-3	-	TRBJ1-1	CAISEFLEARQNTEAFF	TGTGCCATCAGTGAGTTCCTCGAGGCACGGCAAAACACTGAAGCTTTCTTT
few	TRBV2	-	TRBJ1-5	CASSRNFWQPQHF	TGTGCCAGCAGCCGAAATTTTTGGCAGCCCCAGCATTTT
-	TRBV28	-	TRBJ2-4	CASRPSGVGSPRGVGPLAKNIQYF	TGTGCCAGCAGACCTTCGGGAGTGGGCTCCCCCCGGGGAGTCGGACCATTAGCCAAAAACATTCAGTACTTC
many	TRBV6-1	TRBD2	TRBJ2-7	CASTQASGRLREQYF	TGTGCCAGCACCCAAGCTAGCGGGAGGTTACGCGAGCAGTACTTC
-	TRBV12-3/TRBV12-4	-	TRBJ2-1	CASSLTGENNEQFF	TGTGCCAGCAGTTTGACAGGAGAAAACAATGAGCAGTTCTTC
few	TRBV28	TRBD1	TRBJ1-2	CASSLVTTGYGYTF	TGTGCCAGCAGTTTAGTGACGACAGGGTATGGCTACACCTTC
-	TRBV11-2	-	TRBJ1-6	CAISRGGSANSPLPF	TGTGCCATCTCAAGGGGGGGGAGTGCTAATTCACCCCTCCCCTTT
-	TRBV28	-	TRBJ2-1	CASSRPPGEQFF	TGTGCCAGCAGTCGTCCCCCCGGGGAGCAGTTCTTC
-	TRBV6-2/TRBV6-3	TRBD1	TRBJ2-5	CASSYSGGRGAETQYF	TGTGCCAGCAGTTACTCAGGGGGCAGGGGAGCAGAGACCCAGTACTTC
many	TRBV6-1	-	TRBJ1-5	CASILAQGQPQHF	TGTGCCAGCATTCTAGCGCAGGGACAGCCCCAGCATTTT
-	TRBV10-3	TRBD1	TRBJ2-2	CAIGGQRNTGELFF	TGTGCCATCGGGGGACAGAGAAACACCGGGGAGCTGTTTTTT
-	TRBV9	-	TRBJ1-4	CASSPPILGRLFF	TGTGCCAGCAGCCCTCCCATTTTGGGTAGACTGTTTTTT
-	TRBV28	-	TRBJ2-4	CASSSSGFGPENIQYF	TGTGCCAGCAGTTCGTCGGGTTTTGGGCCAGAAAACATTCAGTACTTC
-	TRBV19	-	TRBJ2-5	CASSIAGWREGETQYF	TGTGCCAGTAGTATAGCGGGGTGGAGGGAAGGGGAGACCCAGTACTTC
few	TRBV7-2	-	TRBJ2-5	CASSFLGPRSGTQYF	TGTGCCAGCAGCTTTTTGGGTCCCCGGTCGGGAACCCAGTACTTC
few	TRBV7-6	TRBD1	TRBJ2-7	CASSSTDRGGEQYF	TGTGCCAGCAGCTCCACCGACAGGGGCGGGGAGCAGTACTTC
-	TRBV27	TRBD1	TRBJ1-4	CASSRDRGEKLFF	TGTGCCAGCAGCAGGGACAGGGGGGAAAAACTGTTTTTT
many	TRBV6-1	TRBD1	TRBJ2-7	CASNWDSYYEQYF	TGTGCCAGCAACTGGGACAGTTACTACGAGCAGTACTTC
few	TRBV7-2	-	TRBJ2-7	CASSLVRITGSPEQYF	TGTGCCAGCAGCTTGGTCCGAATAACAGGGAGCCCGGAGCAGTACTTC
many	TRBV7-2	TRBD2	TRBJ2-3	CASSPTPRLASDTQYF	TGTGCCAGCAGTCCAACTCCCCGACTAGCGTCAGATACGCAGTATTTT